The entry below gives a single T cell receptor beta chain sequence along with its context. CDR3 size: 14 residues. Germline V CDR1 and CDR2: MGHDK, SYGVNS. Trimming took off 5 bases at V and 0 bases at J, with 7 bases between the two ends. This specimen belongs to a study of blood T cell repertoires in COVID-19. Data came from immunoSEQ multiplex PCR; TCRdb stores just in-frame clones and leaves some out. The sample shows some 250,000 clones, approximately 90% of them seen only once. Across about two dozen US areas, participants ranged in age from about 18 to 90 years. V gene TRBV25-1 combines with J gene TRBJ1-4, with a possible D match to TRBD1 (5 bases). This receptor was identified in a man aged 40-49 years who had recovered from COVID-19. The sequencing sample was made of PBMCs or T cells enriched from blood (not recorded which). CDR3 DNA: TGTGCCAGCAGTCCCAGGGCAACTAATGAAAAACTGTTTTTT. This translates into CASSPRATNEKLFF.